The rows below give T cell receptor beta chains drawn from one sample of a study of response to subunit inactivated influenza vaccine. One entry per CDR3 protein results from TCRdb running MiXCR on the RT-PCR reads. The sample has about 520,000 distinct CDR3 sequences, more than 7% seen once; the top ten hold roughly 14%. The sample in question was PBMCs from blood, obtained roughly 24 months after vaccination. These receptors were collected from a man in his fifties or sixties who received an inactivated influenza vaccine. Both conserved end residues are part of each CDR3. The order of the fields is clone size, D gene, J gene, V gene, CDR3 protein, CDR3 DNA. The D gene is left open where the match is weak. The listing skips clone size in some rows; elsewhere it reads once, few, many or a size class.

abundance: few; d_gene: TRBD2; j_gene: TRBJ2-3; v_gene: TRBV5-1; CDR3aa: CASSLVTGSGGPDTQYF; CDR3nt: TGCGCCAGCAGCTTGGTAACGGGAAGCGGGGGCCCAGATACGCAGTATTTT
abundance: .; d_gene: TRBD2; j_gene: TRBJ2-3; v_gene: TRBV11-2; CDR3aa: CASSLWPSGRARTDTQYF; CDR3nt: TGTGCCAGCAGCTTATGGCCTAGCGGGAGGGCGCGCACAGATACGCAGTATTTT
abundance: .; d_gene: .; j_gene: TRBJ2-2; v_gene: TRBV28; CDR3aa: CASSGTQLHTGELFF; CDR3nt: TGTGCCAGCAGTGGGACTCAACTCCACACCGGGGAGCTGTTTTTT
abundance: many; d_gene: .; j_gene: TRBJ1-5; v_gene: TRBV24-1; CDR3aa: CATSDLRRDQPQHF; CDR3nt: TGTGCCACCAGTGATTTGAGACGGGATCAGCCCCAGCATTTT
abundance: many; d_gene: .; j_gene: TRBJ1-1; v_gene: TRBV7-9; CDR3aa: CASSLPDRPTTEAFF; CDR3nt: TGTGCCAGCAGCCTACCCGACAGGCCGACAACTGAAGCTTTCTTT
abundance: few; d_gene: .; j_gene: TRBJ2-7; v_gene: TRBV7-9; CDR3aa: CASSLNQGRSYEQYF; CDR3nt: TGTGCCAGCAGCTTAAATCAGGGGCGATCCTACGAGCAGTACTTC
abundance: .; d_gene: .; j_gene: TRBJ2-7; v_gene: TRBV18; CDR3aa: CASSPRTAHEQYF; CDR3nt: TGTGCCAGCTCACCTCGCACAGCCCACGAGCAGTACTTC
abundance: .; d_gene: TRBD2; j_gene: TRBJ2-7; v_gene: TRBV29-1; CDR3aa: CSVAHGAGGGYEQYF; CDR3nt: TGCAGCGTTGCCCACGGGGCGGGGGGTGGTTACGAGCAGTACTTC
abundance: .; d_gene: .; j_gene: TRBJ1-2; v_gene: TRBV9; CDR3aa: CASSVEPGDYGYTF; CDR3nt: TGTGCCAGCAGCGTAGAGCCAGGCGATTATGGCTACACCTTC
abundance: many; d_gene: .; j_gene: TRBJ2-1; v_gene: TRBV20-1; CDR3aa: CSARGAGVTGTYNEQFF; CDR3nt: TGCAGTGCTAGGGGAGCAGGGGTGACCGGGACCTACAATGAGCAGTTCTTC
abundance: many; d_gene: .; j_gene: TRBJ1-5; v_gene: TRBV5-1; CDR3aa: CASSLDGGANQPQHF; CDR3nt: TGCGCCAGCAGCTTGGATGGTGGGGCAAATCAGCCCCAGCATTTT
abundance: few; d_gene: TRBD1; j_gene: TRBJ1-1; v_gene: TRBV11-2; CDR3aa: CASSADRANTEAFF; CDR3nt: TGTGCCAGCAGCGCGGACAGGGCCAACACTGAAGCTTTCTTT
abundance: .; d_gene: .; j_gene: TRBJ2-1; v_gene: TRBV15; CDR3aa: CATSRSGQIGDEQFF; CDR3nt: TGTGCCACCAGCAGATCCGGACAGATTGGCGATGAGCAGTTCTTC
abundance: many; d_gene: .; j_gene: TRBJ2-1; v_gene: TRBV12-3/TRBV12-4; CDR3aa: CASRGVDNEQFF; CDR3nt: TGTGCCAGCAGGGGGGTTGACAATGAGCAGTTCTTC
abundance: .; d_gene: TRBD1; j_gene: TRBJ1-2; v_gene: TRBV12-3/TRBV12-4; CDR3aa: CASSGDSNYGYTF; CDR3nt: TGTGCCAGCAGTGGGGACAGCAACTATGGCTACACCTTC
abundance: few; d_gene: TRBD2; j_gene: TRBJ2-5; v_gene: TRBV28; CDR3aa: CASSLAGTTLGAQYF; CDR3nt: TGTGCCAGCAGTTTGGCCGGGACTACCCTCGGGGCCCAGTACTTC
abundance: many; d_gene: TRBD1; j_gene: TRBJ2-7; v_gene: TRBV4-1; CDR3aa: CASSQVMAGGYEQYF; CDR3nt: TGCGCCAGCAGCCAAGTGATGGCAGGGGGATACGAGCAGTACTTC
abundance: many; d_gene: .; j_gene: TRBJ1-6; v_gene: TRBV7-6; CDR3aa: CASSTSSYNSPLHF; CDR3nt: TGTGCCAGCAGCACAAGCTCCTATAATTCACCCCTCCACTTT
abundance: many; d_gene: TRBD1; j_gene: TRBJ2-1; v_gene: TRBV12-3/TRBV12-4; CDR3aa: CASTPPGGTGGYNEQFF; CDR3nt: TGTGCCAGCACTCCCCCCGGCGGGACAGGGGGATACAATGAGCAGTTCTTC
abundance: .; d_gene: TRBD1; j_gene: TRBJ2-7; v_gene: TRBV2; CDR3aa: CASGRQGSYEQYF; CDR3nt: TGTGCCAGCGGAAGACAGGGGTCATACGAGCAGTACTTC
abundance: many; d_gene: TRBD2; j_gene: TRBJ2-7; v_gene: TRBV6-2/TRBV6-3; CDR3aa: CASSTSLAGGPYEQYF; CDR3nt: TGTGCCAGCAGTACTTCCCTAGCGGGGGGGCCCTACGAGCAGTACTTC
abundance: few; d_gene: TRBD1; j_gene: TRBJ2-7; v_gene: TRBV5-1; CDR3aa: CASSEGTVYEQYF; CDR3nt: TGCGCCAGCAGCGAAGGGACAGTATACGAGCAGTACTTC
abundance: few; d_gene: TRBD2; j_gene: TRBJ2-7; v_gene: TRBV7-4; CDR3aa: CARGLAHYEQYF; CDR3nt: TGTGCCAGGGGACTAGCCCACTACGAGCAGTACTTC
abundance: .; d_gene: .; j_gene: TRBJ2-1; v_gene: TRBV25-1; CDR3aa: CASSDRVSSYNEQFF; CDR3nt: TGTGCCAGCAGTGACAGGGTAAGCTCCTACAATGAGCAGTTCTTC
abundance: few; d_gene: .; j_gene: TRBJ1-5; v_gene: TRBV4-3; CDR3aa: CASSLRGGPQHF; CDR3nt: TGCGCCAGCAGCCTAAGGGGGGGGCCCCAGCATTTT
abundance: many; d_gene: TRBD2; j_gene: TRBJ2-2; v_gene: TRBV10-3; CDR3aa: CAISDLTSGSNTGELFF; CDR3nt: TGTGCCATCAGTGACCTTACTAGCGGGTCGAACACCGGGGAGCTGTTTTTT
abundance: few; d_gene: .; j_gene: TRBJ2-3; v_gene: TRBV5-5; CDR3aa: CASSTREDTQYF; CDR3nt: TGTGCCAGCAGCACCAGGGAAGATACGCAGTATTTT
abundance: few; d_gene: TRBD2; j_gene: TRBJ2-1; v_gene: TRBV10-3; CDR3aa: CAISVSGSGDEQFF; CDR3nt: TGTGCCATCAGTGTTAGCGGGAGTGGGGATGAGCAGTTCTTC
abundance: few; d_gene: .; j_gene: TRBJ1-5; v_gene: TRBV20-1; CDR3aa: CSDSPRGPGPQHF; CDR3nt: TGCAGTGATAGCCCCCGGGGCCCAGGGCCCCAGCATTTT
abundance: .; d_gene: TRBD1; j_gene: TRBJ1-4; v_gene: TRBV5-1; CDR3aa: CASSTGTGTGRNLDEKLFF; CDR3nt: TGCGCCAGCAGCACAGGAACCGGGACAGGGAGGAACTTGGACGAAAAACTGTTTTTT
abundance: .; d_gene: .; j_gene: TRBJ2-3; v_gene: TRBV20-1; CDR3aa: CSATVEGGTQDTQYF; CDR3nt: TGCAGTGCTACCGTGGAGGGCGGGACCCAAGATACGCAGTATTTT
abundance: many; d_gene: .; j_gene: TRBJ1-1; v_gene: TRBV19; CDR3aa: CASTTRGGVSTEAFF; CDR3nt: TGTGCCAGTACCACGCGGGGAGGGGTGAGCACTGAAGCTTTCTTT
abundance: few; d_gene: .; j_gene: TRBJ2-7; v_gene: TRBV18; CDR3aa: CASSPMTTYEQYF; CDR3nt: TGTGCCAGCTCACCAATGACCACCTACGAGCAGTACTTC
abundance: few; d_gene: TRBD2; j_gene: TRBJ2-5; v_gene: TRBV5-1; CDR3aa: CASSLGGTSEETQYF; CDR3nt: TGCGCCAGCAGCTTGGGTGGGACTAGCGAAGAGACCCAGTACTTC
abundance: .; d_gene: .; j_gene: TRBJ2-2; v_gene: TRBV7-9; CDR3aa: CASQHLEWVAGELFF; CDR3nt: TGTGCCAGTCAACACCTTGAATGGGTGGCCGGGGAGCTGTTTTTT
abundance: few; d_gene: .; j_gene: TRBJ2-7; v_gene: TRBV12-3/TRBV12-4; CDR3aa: CASSFSQRASYEQYF; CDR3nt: TGTGCCAGCAGTTTCAGTCAGAGGGCTTCCTACGAGCAGTACTTC
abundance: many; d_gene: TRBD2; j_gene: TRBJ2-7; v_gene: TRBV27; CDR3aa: CASSITSGATSYEQYF; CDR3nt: TGTGCCAGCAGTATCACTAGCGGGGCCACCTCCTACGAGCAGTACTTC
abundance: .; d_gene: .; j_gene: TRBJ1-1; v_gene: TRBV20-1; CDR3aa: CSARKGTPRSTEAFF; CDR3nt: TGCAGTGCCCGTAAGGGGACCCCTAGGAGCACTGAAGCTTTCTTT
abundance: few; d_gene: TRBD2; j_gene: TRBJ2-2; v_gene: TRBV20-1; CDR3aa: CSARDRLNSGGAGELFF; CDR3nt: TGCAGTGCTAGAGATCGATTGAATAGCGGGGGAGCCGGGGAGCTGTTTTTT
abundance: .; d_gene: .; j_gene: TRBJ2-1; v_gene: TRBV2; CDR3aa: CASSEYVGNEQFF; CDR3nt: TGTGCCAGCAGTGAATATGTAGGGAATGAGCAGTTCTTC